This T cell receptor beta chain was observed in a study of blood T cell repertoires in COVID-19. Study-level information: The United States, Italy and Spain provided the acute and convalescent COVID-19 samples. T cells, B-cell-depleted T cells, or PBMCs provided the cDNA or gDNA that served as material.

Original handling: Estimation of nucleated cell counts was performed using reference gene primer amplification. Here immunoSEQ multiplex PCR was the method, and the copy in TCRdb shows in-frame clones only, minus some. D and trimming come from the DNA, and the V and J calls and clone size come from that table. The repertoire holds about 200,000 clones, approximately 90% seen once, with 0.75% to 1% in the top ten. Seattle patients were enrolled during active infection and followed longitudinally. V was cut by 0 bases and J by 5 bases, with 13 bases left in between. This CDR3 is built from 15 residues. CDR1 and CDR2 from the germline V gene are LGHDT and YNNKEL (reference sequence).

This chain connects TRBV3-1 (or the pseudogene TRBV3-2) to TRBJ2-5; D ambiguous. Sequenced input: peripheral blood. The TCR was taken from a man in his 60s with COVID-19, enrolled during active disease. The DNA for the CDR3 is TGTGCCAGCAGCCAAGATCCAGGTGGTGGCGAGACCCAGTACTTC. This codes for CASSQDPGGGETQYF.